These 17 T cell receptor beta chains share one sample of origin, sequenced in a study of T-cell reconstitution after alpha-beta-depleted transplantation in children. The library targeted TCRbeta and was prepared with unique molecular identifiers. MiXCR, run by TCRdb on the PCR reads, gives a single entry per CDR3 protein. This sample has fewer than 700,000 distinct CDR3 sequences; roughly 24% occur once, and the top ten carry 13% to 15%. Sequences were derived from PBMCs, mostly from graft donor cells, sampled 360 days after TCRalphabeta/CD19-depleted stem cell transplant. Receptor source: a boy less than two years old who had a stem cell transplant for acute myeloid leukemia, so the T cells may come from the graft donor.

V gene TRBV20-1 combines with J gene TRBJ2-7; the D gene is possibly TRBD2 (5 bases). The germline V gene has CDR1 DFQATT and CDR2 SNEGSKA (reference sequence). This CDR3 is built from 15 residues. Trimming removed 6 bases at V and 6 bases at J, with 24 bases between. The DNA for the CDR3 is TGCAGTGCCAGACCTAAAACTAGGGTGAGCGGCGAGCAGTACTTC. It yields the protein CSARPKTRVSGEQYF.

This clonotype was counted only a few times. The genes are TRBV11-1 and TRBJ2-1; 7 bases line up with TRBD1. The J segment lost 6 bases and the V segment lost 5 bases, leaving 19 bases of the junction unmatched. From germline, CDR1 is SGHAT and CDR2 FQDESV (reference sequence). The CDR3 extends over 18 amino acids. CDR3 loop: CASSAWTGRSAPLNEQFF. The CDR3 DNA reads as TGTGCCAGCAGCGCTTGGACAGGCCGATCGGCCCCTCTCAATGAGCAGTTCTTC.

This clonotype was observed a few times. This chain connects TRBV2 to TRBJ2-7, with 9 bases that match TRBD2. V lost 10 bases to trimming and J lost 8 bases; unmatched junction nucleotides: 15. The CDR3 sequence is 14 residues long. The germline V gene has CDR1 SNHLY and CDR2 FYNNEI. DNA for the CDR3: TGTGCCACCGCCCCCCCAAGTAGCGGGGGTCAGCAGTACTTC. Translating it yields CATAPPSSGGQQYF.

This clonotype was detected a few times. The rearrangement uses TRBV4-1 and TRBJ2-6; the D is unclear. V gave up 0 bases and J gave up 0 bases, with 15 bases separating them. CDR1 and CDR2 (germline): MGHRA, YSYEKL. This CDR3 contains 19 residues. DNA for the CDR3: TGCGCCAGCAGCCAAGATCCGGGTTCGAGGCCCTCTGGGGCCAACGTCCTGACTTTC. This encodes CASSQDPGSRPSGANVLTF.

This clonotype was observed a handful of times. V gene TRBV24-1 combines with J gene TRBJ2-2; D unresolved. The CDR3 contains 14 residues. Germline V CDR1 and CDR2: KGHDR, SFDVKD. Trimming cost V 0 bases and J 5 bases, with 6 bases left between them. CDR3 in amino acids: CATSDLRATGELFF. The DNA of the CDR3 is TGTGCCACCAGTGATTTGCGAGCGACCGGGGAGCTGTTTTTT.

The V call is TRBV20-1, the J call TRBJ2-4; 7 bases are a match to TRBD1. The ends lost 6 bases at V and 7 bases at J; junction bases unmatched: 6. Germline V gives CDR1 DFQATT, CDR2 SNEGSKA (reference sequence). This CDR3 is 12 amino acids long. In DNA, the CDR3 is TGCAGTGCGGAAAACAGGGGTAACATTCAGTACTTC. Amino acid sequence: CSAENRGNIQYF.

This clonotype has only a few counts. The chain carries TRBV9 and TRBJ2-1; 9 nucleotides align to TRBD2. There are 15 residues in the CDR3. Germline V gives CDR1 SGDLS, CDR2 YYNGEE. After removal of 0 bases from V and 6 bases from J, the junction contained 4 bases not matched to a gene. DNA of the CDR3: TGTGCCAGCAGCGTAGTTAGCGGGAGAACCAATGAGCAGTTCTTC. It yields the protein CASSVVSGRTNEQFF.

The rearrangement links TRBV5-1 to TRBJ2-3, with D uncertain. The V gene's germline CDR1 is SGHRS and CDR2 YFSETQ. V was pared by 2 bases and J by 2 bases, with 12 bases between. This CDR3 is 15 amino acids long. As DNA, the CDR3 is TGCGCCAGCAGCTTCAGTTCAGAATTCACAGATACGCAGTATTTT. Its translation: CASSFSSEFTDTQYF.

V and J are TRBV6-1 and TRBJ2-3; D may be TRBD1 (6 bases). V was trimmed by 6 bases and J by 3 bases, leaving 16 bases between them. The CDR3 extends over 15 amino acids. Germline lookup yields CDR1 MNHNS and CDR2 SASEGT. The CDR3 coding sequence is TGTGCCAGCAGCCCTAAATGGACAGTTACAGATACGCAGTATTTT. Translation: CASSPKWTVTDTQYF.

The V and J genes are TRBV28 and TRBJ2-7; the match to TRBD2 covers 7 bases. Trimming cost V 6 bases and J 2 bases; bases outside gene matches: 10. The CDR3 has 15 amino acids. In germline, CDR1 is MDHEN, CDR2 SYDVKM. The CDR3 loop is CASSSGTASPYEQYV. DNA of the CDR3: TGTGCCAGCAGCAGCGGGACGGCCAGTCCCTACGAGCAGTACGTC.

The table lists this clonotype with many counts. V gene TRBV29-1 combines with J gene TRBJ2-3; D not resolved. Trimming took 4 bases from V and 4 from J, leaving 12 bases between them. This CDR3 is 13 amino acids long. Germline V gene lookup returns CDR1 SQVTM and CDR2 ANQGSEA. The chain's CDR3 is CSVGERWADTQYF. The CDR3 DNA follows: TGCAGCGTTGGGGAACGTTGGGCAGATACGCAGTATTTT.

The J gene is TRBJ1-2, the V gene TRBV12-3 or TRBV12-4; 8 nucleotides agree with TRBD1. This CDR3 is 13 amino acids long. V trimming: 7 bases; J trimming: 8 bases; junction bases outside the gene matches: 9. CDR3 loop: CASTLGTGGGYTF. Written as DNA, the CDR3 is TGTGCCAGCACTCTTGGGACAGGCGGCGGCTACACCTTC.

The sample holds a few counts of this clonotype. This chain connects TRBV12-3 or TRBV12-4 to TRBJ2-7, with D possibly being TRBD1 or TRBD2 (5 bases each). The ends were cut back, 6 bases at V and 11 bases at J, with 14 bases in the middle. The CDR3 length is 11 residues. Written as DNA, the CDR3 is TGTGCCAGCAGCTCGGGGCCCCGAGAGTACTTC. It specifies CASSSGPREYF.

Many counts were recorded for this clonotype. V gene TRBV5-1 combines with J gene TRBJ2-7; 7 positions agree with TRBD1. V shed 4 bases, J shed 4 bases, and the junction held 8 bases outside the gene matches. This CDR3 region has 14 residues. Germline CDR1 is SGHRS and CDR2 is YFSETQ. For the CDR3, the DNA is TGCGCCAGCAGCCCGGGACAGTTCGGGTACGAGCAGTACTTC. Translation gives CASSPGQFGYEQYF.

The chain carries TRBV5-4 and TRBJ2-7; TRBD1 or TRBD2 may be the D gene (5 bases each). The V gene lost 0 bases and the J gene lost 9 bases, with 22 bases spanning the gap. This CDR3 comprises 16 residues. In germline, CDR1 is SGHNT, CDR2 YYREEE (reference sequence). CDR3 loop: CASSLAGERGFSVQYF. The CDR3 nucleotides read TGTGCCAGCAGCTTGGCCGGGGAACGGGGCTTTTCAGTGCAGTACTTC. Looking up the rest from reference TRBV5-4 and TRBJ2-7 gives the full variable domain: ETGVTQSPTHLIKTRGQQVTLRCSSQSGHNTVSWYQQALGQGPQFIFQYYREEENGRGNFPPRFSGLQFPNYSSELNVNALELDDSALYLCASSLAGERGFSVQYFGPGTRLTVT.

This clonotype was seen only a few times. V usage is TRBV5-6 and J usage is TRBJ2-3; D remains unclear. From germline, CDR1 is SGHDT and CDR2 YYEEEE. Trimming took off 1 base at V and 2 bases at J, with 14 bases between the two ends. CDR3 length equals 16 residues. The CDR3 nucleotides are TGTGCCAGCAGCTTGACGGCGTCCTTATTCACAGATACGCAGTATTTT. It yields the protein CASSLTASLFTDTQYF.

This clonotype appeared many times. The chain has TRBV3-1 and TRBJ1-3; D ambiguous. This CDR3 has 15 amino acids. Deletions cut 0 bases from V and 0 bases from J, with 6 bases between. CDR1 is LGHDT and CDR2 is YNNKEL in the germline V gene (reference sequence). The CDR3 sequence is CASSQDGISGNTIYF. The CDR3 nucleotides read TGTGCCAGCAGCCAAGATGGGATCTCTGGAAACACCATATATTTT.